This record concerns one TCR beta chain sequence. TCR beta CDR3 amplification used RNA transcripts. A first-round RT-PCR used HTBI primers, followed by a second-round multiplex PCR. TCRdb re-derived calls from the multiplex PCR reads in MiXCR, one entry per CDR3 protein. The data contain roughly 1.1 million distinct CDR3 sequences, around a third of them singletons. The data stem from a study of Graves' ophthalmopathy and Graves' hyperthyroidism. Trimming left V 1 base short and J 5 bases short, with 9 bases between. The CDR3 has 13 amino acids. Germline CDR1 and CDR2: MGHRA and YSYEKL. The chain links TRBV4-1 to TRBJ2-7; possibly TRBD2 for D (6 bases). This sequence originates from an adult man with Graves' hyperthyroidism. Material for sequencing was peripheral blood or thyroid tissue (not recorded which). The CDR3 is CASSQAGENEQYF. CDR3 nucleotide sequence: TGCGCCAGCAGCCAAGCGGGGGAAAACGAGCAGTACTTC.